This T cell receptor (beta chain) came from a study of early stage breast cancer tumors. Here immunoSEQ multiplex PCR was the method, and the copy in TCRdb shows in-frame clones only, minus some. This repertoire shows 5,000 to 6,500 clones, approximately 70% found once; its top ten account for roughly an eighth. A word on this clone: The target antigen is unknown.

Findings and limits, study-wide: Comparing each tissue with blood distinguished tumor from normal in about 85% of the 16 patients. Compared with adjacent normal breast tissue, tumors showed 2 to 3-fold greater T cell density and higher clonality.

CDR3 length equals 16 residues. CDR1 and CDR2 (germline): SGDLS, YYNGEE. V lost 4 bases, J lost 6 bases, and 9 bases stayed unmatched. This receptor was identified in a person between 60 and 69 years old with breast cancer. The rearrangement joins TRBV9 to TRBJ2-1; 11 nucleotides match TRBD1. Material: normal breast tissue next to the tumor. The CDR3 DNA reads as TGTGCCAGCAGCCTAGCCGCCGGGACAGGGGGCAATGAGCAGTTCTTC. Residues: CASSLAAGTGGNEQFF.